Below, one T cell receptor beta chain is given with its context. The length of the CDR3 is 16 residues. Germline V CDR1 and CDR2: MNHEY, SVGAGI. V trimming: 4 bases; J trimming: 5 bases; junction bases outside the gene matches: 13. This sample was included in a study of blood T cell repertoires in COVID-19. On the study more broadly: T cells, B-cell-depleted T cells, or PBMCs supplied cDNA or gDNA.

The table came from immunoSEQ multiplex PCR; TCRdb's copy has only in-frame clones and leaves some out. Of some 100,000 clones in the sample, more than 75% are singletons; the top ten hold around a tenth. This chain joins TRBV6-5 and TRBJ2-5; 7 bases match TRBD2. The source is a man aged 45-65 years with acute or convalescent COVID-19. The sample comprised peripheral blood. This chain's CDR3 is CASSFTSAGSDETQYF. CDR3 nucleotide sequence: TGTGCCAGCAGTTTCACCTCAGCGGGAAGTGATGAGACCCAGTACTTC.